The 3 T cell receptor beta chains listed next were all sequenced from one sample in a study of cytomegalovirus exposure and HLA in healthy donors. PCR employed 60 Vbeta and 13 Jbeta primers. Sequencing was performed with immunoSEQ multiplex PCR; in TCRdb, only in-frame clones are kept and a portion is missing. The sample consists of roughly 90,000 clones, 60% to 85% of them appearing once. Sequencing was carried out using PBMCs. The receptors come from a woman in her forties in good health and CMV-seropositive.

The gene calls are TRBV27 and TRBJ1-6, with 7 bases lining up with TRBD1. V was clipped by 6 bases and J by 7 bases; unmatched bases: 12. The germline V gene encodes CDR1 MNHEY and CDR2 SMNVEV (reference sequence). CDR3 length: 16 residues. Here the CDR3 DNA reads TGTGCCAGCAGCAGAGACAGGGCGGAATGGAATTCACCCCTCCACTTT. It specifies CASSRDRAEWNSPLHF.

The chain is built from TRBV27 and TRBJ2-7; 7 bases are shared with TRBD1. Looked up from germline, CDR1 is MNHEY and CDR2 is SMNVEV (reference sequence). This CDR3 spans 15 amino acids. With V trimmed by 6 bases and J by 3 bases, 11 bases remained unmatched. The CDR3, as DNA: TGTGCCAGCAGCTCCGATGGACAGGTTTACTACGAGCAGTACTTC. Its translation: CASSSDGQVYYEQYF.

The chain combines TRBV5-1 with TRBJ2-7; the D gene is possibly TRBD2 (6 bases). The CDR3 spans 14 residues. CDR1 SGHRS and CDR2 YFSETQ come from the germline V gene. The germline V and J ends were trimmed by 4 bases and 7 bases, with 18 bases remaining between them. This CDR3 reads CASSAGTLFTEQYF. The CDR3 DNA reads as TGCGCCAGCAGCGCCGGGACTCTATTTACAGAGCAGTACTTC.